This T cell receptor beta chain was documented in a study of blood T cells in healthy people across ages. Study-wide results and limits: The fall in TCR beta diversity per million T cells was roughly linear with age. The study lacked donor CMV status, which possibly confounded expanded clonotype changes.

Notes on this clonotype: The antigen is unknown.

The germline gives CDR1 SEHNR, CDR2 FQNEAQ (reference sequence). The CDR3 totals 14 residues. V shed 5 bases and J shed 4 bases, with 12 bases lying between them. A sample-barcoded 5' primer and a J-beta primer mix were used in a second PCR of about 7 to 12 cycles. MiXCR, applied by TCRdb to the 5' RACE reads, yields one record per CDR3 protein. The sample carries 600,000 to 850,000 distinct CDR3 sequences, more than 40% recorded once. This receptor was taken from a woman in her fifties or sixties in good health. The specimen sequenced was blood. V is TRBV7-9 and J is TRBJ1-5; no firm D call. The CDR3 reads CASSPPGPNQPQHF. DNA of the CDR3: TGTGCCAGCAGCCCGCCGGGTCCAAATCAGCCCCAGCATTTT.